This T cell receptor beta chain was sequenced in a study of T cell responses to AZD1222 COVID-19 vaccine. Assay: immunoSEQ multiplex PCR; the TCRdb copy retains only in-frame clones and omits some. The sample comprises some 69,000 clones, 65% to 90% of which are singletons, and roughly 19% rests with the top ten. The CDR3 consists of 11 residues. Germline V lookup: CDR1 SEHNR, CDR2 FQNEAQ (reference sequence). Trimming removed 3 bases from V and 1 base from J, with 1 base in between. V usage is TRBV7-9 and J usage is TRBJ2-7; no firm D call. The clonotype comes from an adult in good health. The material was peripheral blood, obtained on day 0 of AZD1222 vaccination. The CDR3 region is CASSFSYEQYF. DNA for the CDR3: TGTGCCAGCAGCTTTTCCTACGAGCAGTACTTC.